The source of this T cell receptor beta chain is a study of T cell responses to AZD1222 COVID-19 vaccine (dated by TCRdb to about 2021). The study in broad terms: TCR sequencing was performed for roughly 240 trial participants, of whom about 200 were given two doses of AZD1222 and approximately 25 were given two doses of MenACWY control vaccine. Trial participants were enrolled into age subgroups of 18-55, 56-69 and 70-plus years, which contained about 150, 27 and 61 TCR-sequenced participants, respectively. The research as a whole found: CD4 TCRs associated with the vaccine covered the entire spike protein, and the dominant responses were in regions 160-218 and 743-854. A significant rise in spike-specific TCR breadth and depth was observed after two AZD1222 doses relative to day 0 and relative to MenACWY recipients. Because no day 14 peak-response samples were available, repertoires were characterized only after the peak T cell response. Most participants were white British and females outnumbered males, and the authors suggested that clonal diversity may have been underestimated. Conclusions about previously exposed vaccinees were limited because only six or seven AZD1222 recipients were SARS-CoV-2 seropositive at baseline. The 56-69-year group was small, and its depth increase did not reach significance, likely because of low power. Epitopes outside the regions mutated in the B.1.351 and B.1.1.7 variants were reportedly recognized by nearly half of the unique spike-specific TCRs.

At the junction V is shortened by 6 bases and J by 8 bases; bases outside the gene matches: 6. Counted from cysteine to phenylalanine, this CDR3 has 14 amino acids. Only the CDR3 part of the read is kept: 42 bases, read in frame from the first base. Via the germline V gene, CDR1 is SNHLY and CDR2 FYNNEI. According to the study, the label for this sample's time point signals: baseline before first vaccination. This specimen's treatment or condition label, interpreted: meningococcal conjugate vaccine given as trial control. Vaccinee samples came from UK trials COV001 and COV002, including a single-blind randomized controlled phase 2/3 trial of AZD1222 (ChAdOx1 nCoV-19) in healthy adults. For TCRbeta chain sequencing, PBMC samples were collected from trial participants at day 0 and at day 28 after the second dose. The CDR3 regions of human TCRbeta chains were analyzed by immunosequencing. The study's processing was this. Repertoire TCRs were checked for matches against a reference library of SARS-CoV-2-specific TCRs that had been generated using the MIRA antigen-specificity platform. Breadth meant the fraction of unique TCRs that were SARS-CoV-2-associated, whereas depth meant the fraction of total T cells that were SARS-CoV-2-associated. Using the MIRA data, every spike-specific TCR was mapped to the spike region that the TCR reacted to and assigned to either a CD4 or a CD8 class. Log10-transformed breadth and depth values were compared by one-way ANOVA with Sidak's multiple comparisons tests. Sourced from immuneACCESS, this table was stored by TCRdb with only in-frame sequences that have V and J called. A share of the clones is absent; for the studies checked, an unresolved V gene accounts for under half, and the remainder has no known explanation. That table furnishes V, J and clone size, whereas the DNA furnished D and trimming. A total of 83,000 or so clones appear in this sample, roughly 90% of them only once. The ten biggest clones cover approximately 4.5% of the sample.

Details on this clone: It has no known antigen specificity. The input lacks base qualities; no much larger clone sits a single base away.

The receptor was isolated from an adult in good health. Recombination linked TRBV2 to TRBJ1-4; a stretch of 10 junction bases matches TRBD1. This specimen was peripheral blood, taken on day 0 of MenACWY control vaccination. The encoded CDR3 is CASRPDRGKEKLFF. The nucleotides read TGTGCCAGCAGGCCGGACAGGGGGAAGGAAAAACTGTTTTTT.